What follows is one T cell receptor beta chain and its context. Trimming cost V 5 bases and J 0 bases; bases outside gene matches: 6. The germline gives CDR1 SGHTA, CDR2 FQGTGA. The CDR3 is made up of 15 amino acids. The data originate from a study of T cell repertoires in cytomegalovirus infection. TCRdb passed the reads through MiXCR, listing each CDR3 protein once. The sample carries roughly 640,000 distinct CDR3 sequences, roughly 26% recorded once. The sample taken for sequencing was CD8+ T cells from PBMCs. The J gene is TRBJ2-7, the V gene TRBV7-3; 8 bases are a match to TRBD2. This receptor was obtained from a human donor in good health (CMV status not recorded). Some clones in this sample may be carry-over from other donors' samples. Here the CDR3 reads CASSHAGGSSYEQYF. CDR3 coding DNA: TGTGCCAGCAGCCATGCGGGGGGAAGCTCCTACGAGCAGTACTTC.